This T cell receptor beta chain is drawn from a study of shared clonotypes between healthy human individuals. Every subset had its genomic DNA shared out evenly among several immunoSEQ plates. Sequencing was performed with immunoSEQ multiplex PCR; in TCRdb, only in-frame clones are kept and a portion is missing. The table has approximately 640,000 clones, about nine tenths seen once; the top ten hold more than 30%. Deletions cut 5 bases from V and 9 bases from J, with 20 bases between. Germline V gene data show CDR1 as MDHEN and CDR2 as SYDVKM. This CDR3 has 15 residues. The chain is built from TRBV28 and TRBJ2-1; perhaps D is TRBD1 or TRBD2 (5 bases each). Sequenced: memory CD8+ T cells from PBMCs. Subset: CD45RO+ cells pooled with CCR7-negative TemRA cells. The receptor's source is a man between 18 and 35 years old in good health. Some clones in this sample may be carry-over from other donors' samples. The CDR3 DNA is TGTGCCAGCAGTGGCCCGGGTTCCCCGAGGGGTGAGCAGTTCTTC. Protein sequence: CASSGPGSPRGEQFF.